A single sample gave rise to the 20 T cell receptor beta chains below, sequenced in a study of molecular identifiers for immune sequencing clone quantification (dated by TCRdb to about 2018). Library creation used PCR. The reads were generated on an Illumina HiSeq 4000. TCRdb itself trimmed the public reads at Q25 with fastp, ran MiXCR and retained productive beta chains. Each CDR3 protein appears once, grouped with its most common genes and DNA. This sample is represented by 85,000 to 95,000 distinct CDR3 sequences; 15% to 20% of them were singletons. The ten biggest clones cover about 0.85% of the sample. Sequenced input: naive CD8+ T cells from blood, with Jurkat cell RNA spiked in. In the paper's terms, the cell subset or site label means: FACS-sorted CD8+CD4-CCR7+CD45RA+ naive T cells. Receptors originate from a human donor in good health. Some libraries in this study had Jurkat cell RNA spiked in.

This clonotype was counted ten times or more. The V and J genes are TRBV4-1 and TRBJ1-1; D remains unclear. The germline V gene has CDR1 MGHRA and CDR2 YSYEKL. V gave up 3 bases and J gave up 2 bases, with 7 bases separating them. This CDR3 region has 13 residues. The CDR3 sequence: CASSHEFNTEAFF. The CDR3 nucleotides are TGCGCCAGCAGCCATGAGTTTAACACTGAAGCTTTCTTT.

This clonotype was seen repeatedly, ten times or more. The chain employs TRBV20-1 and TRBJ2-7; possibly TRBD2 for D (6 bases). This CDR3 spans 14 amino acids. V gave up 1 base and J gave up 6 bases, with 16 bases separating them. Looked up from germline, CDR1 is DFQATT and CDR2 is SNEGSKA (reference sequence). DNA of the CDR3: TGCAGTGCTAGAGGACTAGAGATTCGCCCCGAGCAGTACTTC. It is translated as CSARGLEIRPEQYF.

This clonotype was recorded many times. This rearrangement joins TRBV6-2 or TRBV6-3 to TRBJ2-5; D ambiguous. Germline assignment: CDR1 MNHEY and CDR2 SVGEGT. CDR3 length: 12 residues. The V end lost 4 bases, the J end lost 3 bases, and 6 bases lay between the germline ends. The CDR3 coding sequence is TGTGCCAGCAGTTTCCCTAAAGAGACCCAGTACTTC. Its protein product is CASSFPKETQYF.

Comment on this clonotype: A much larger clone differs by one base, so this may be a read error. The gene calls are TRBV2 and TRBJ1-1, with D possibly being TRBD1 (6 bases). CDR1 is SNHLY and CDR2 is FYNNEI in the germline V gene. This CDR3 region has 13 residues. The DNA for the CDR3 is TGTGCCAGCACCCCCGACAGGAACACTGAAGCTCTCTTT. It specifies CASTPDRNTEALF.

This clonotype was observed many times. The chain carries TRBV5-1 and TRBJ2-3; no reliable D call. Deletions cut 4 bases from V and 5 bases from J, with 14 bases between. The CDR3 is made up of 14 amino acids. The germline V gene encodes CDR1 SGHRS and CDR2 YFSETQ. This chain's CDR3 is CASSADGKVDTQYF. CDR3 nucleotides: TGCGCCAGCAGCGCGGACGGAAAAGTAGATACGCAGTATTTT.

This clonotype was found many times. The chain links TRBV27 to TRBJ2-5; no clear D. V dropped 4 bases and J dropped 1 base, with 7 bases sitting between them. Germline V gives CDR1 MNHEY, CDR2 SMNVEV (reference sequence). The CDR3 extends over 13 amino acids. The CDR3 spells CASSYGVQETQYF. The CDR3 nucleotides are TGTGCCAGCAGTTACGGAGTCCAAGAGACCCAGTACTTC.

This clonotype appeared many times. The chain is built from TRBV28 and TRBJ1-5; D may be TRBD1 (6 bases). Between the trimmed V and J ends, which lost 6 bases and 11 bases, there was a span of 23 bases. CDR1 and CDR2 (germline): MDHEN, SYDVKM. CDR3 length: 15 amino acids. The CDR3 is CASSPLEEGDAAQHF. In DNA, the CDR3 is TGTGCCAGCAGCCCCCTGGAGGAGGGGGACGCAGCCCAGCATTTT. Supplemented by reference TRBV28 and TRBJ1-5, the full variable domain reads DVKVTQSSRYLVKRTGEKVFLECVQDMDHENMFWYRQDPGLGLRLIYFSYDVKMKEKGDIPEGYSVSREKKERFSLILESASTNQTSMYLCASSPLEEGDAAQHFGDGTRLSIL.

A note on this clonotype: This sequence may be a read error, since a much larger clone differs from it by one base. The genes are TRBV7-9 and TRBJ2-7; TRBD1 aligns across 8 bases. In germline, CDR1 is SEHNR, CDR2 FQNEAQ (reference sequence). The CDR3 is 12 amino acids. The CDR3 sequence is CASKGQGYAQYF. CDR3 in DNA: TGTGCCAGCAAAGGACAGGGCTACGCGCAGTACTTC.

The V call is TRBV7-2, the J call TRBJ2-3; TRBD2 matches at 10 bases. CDR3 size: 15 residues. Germline V gene lookup returns CDR1 SGHTA and CDR2 FQGNSA. V gave up 5 bases and J gave up 3 bases; unmatched junction bases: 5. For the CDR3, the DNA is TGTGCCAGCAGCGCAAGGACTAGCGGAACAGATACGCAGTATTTT. It is translated as CASSARTSGTDTQYF.

The chain has TRBV4-3 and TRBJ2-7; 7 positions agree with TRBD1. The germline V gene encodes CDR1 LGHNA and CDR2 YSLEER. Trimming removed 0 bases from V and 5 bases from J; junction bases left unmatched: 7. The CDR3 runs 15 residues. In nucleotides, the CDR3 is TGCGCCAGCAGCCAAGAACCGGGACAGTTTGACGAGCAGTACTTC. Translated, it gives CASSQEPGQFDEQYF.

There are many counts of this clonotype. The rearrangement joins TRBV7-9 to TRBJ1-2, with D maybe TRBD1 (6 bases). The CDR3 is 16 amino acids. Per the germline V gene, CDR1 is SEHNR and CDR2 is FQNEAQ (reference sequence). The V end was cut by 5 bases, the J end by 0 bases, with 16 bases between. The CDR3 nucleotides are TGTGCCAGCAGCCAGACGGGACAACCAGCTAACTATGGCTACACCTTC. It is translated as CASSQTGQPANYGYTF.

This clonotype was detected many times. The chain links TRBV19 to TRBJ2-3, with 14 positions matching TRBD2. The CDR3 length is 16 residues. V trimming: 3 bases; J trimming: 6 bases; junction bases outside the gene matches: 5. Germline lookup yields CDR1 LNHDA and CDR2 SQIVND (reference sequence). The CDR3 coding sequence is TGTGCCAGTAGTATTGGGGGGACTAGCGGGGGTGATACGCAGTATTTT. Its protein is CASSIGGTSGGDTQYF.

Remarks on this clonotype: With a much larger clone just one base away, this may be a read error. This chain uses TRBV6-2 or TRBV6-3 with TRBJ1-1; tentatively, D is TRBD1 (5 bases). The CDR3 has 12 amino acids. The germline V gene has CDR1 MNHEY and CDR2 SVGEGT. The CDR3 DNA reads TGTGCCAGCAATTACTCGACACAGGATACTTTCTTT. Translation: CASNYSTQDTFF.

This clonotype has a count of ten or more. This chain joins TRBV4-1 and TRBJ2-5, with a tentative D call TRBD2 (5 bases). The germline gives CDR1 MGHRA, CDR2 YSYEKL. The CDR3 spans 13 residues. V was clipped by 0 bases and J by 5 bases, with 7 bases between them. The CDR3 sequence is CASSQDPGETQYF. CDR3 nucleotide sequence: TGCGCCAGCAGCCAAGATCCGGGGGAGACCCAGTACTTC.

This clonotype occurred many times. This chain links TRBV5-6 with TRBJ2-5; 7 positions agree with TRBD1. The CDR3 spans 14 residues. V dropped 0 bases and J dropped 3; count of bases not matched to a gene: 2. Germline V gene data show CDR1 as SGHDT and CDR2 as YYEEEE. CDR3 coding DNA: TGTGCCAGCAGCTTGGAGGGGGCTGAAGAGACCCAGTACTTC. Amino acids: CASSLEGAEETQYF.

This clonotype has ten or more counts. The chain joins TRBV4-3 to TRBJ1-1, with a tentative D call TRBD1 (5 bases). The V gene's germline CDR1 is LGHNA and CDR2 YSLEER. There are 17 residues in the CDR3. V dropped 0 bases and J dropped 1 base, with 15 bases sitting between them. Here the CDR3 reads CASSQDGKGAANTEAFF. CDR3 DNA: TGCGCCAGCAGCCAAGATGGCAAAGGGGCCGCGAACACTGAAGCTTTCTTT.

This clonotype was detected only a few times. The rearrangement uses TRBV10-3 and TRBJ2-1; a weak D match, TRBD2 (6 bases). The germline CDR1 and CDR2 sequences are ENHRY and SYGVKD. The CDR3 loop spans 15 amino acids. Trimming stripped 0 bases from V and 2 bases from J, with 8 bases between. CDR3 amino acids: CAISESSGAYNEQFF. CDR3 bases: TGTGCCATCAGTGAGTCTAGCGGCGCCTACAATGAGCAGTTCTTC.

At least ten counts were recorded for this clonotype. The CDR3 loop is CASNPLGASGRDTQYF. CDR3 DNA sequence: TGTGCCAGCAACCCTCTGGGGGCTAGCGGGCGAGATACGCAGTATTTT. The chain employs TRBV12-3 or TRBV12-4 and TRBJ2-3; the match to TRBD2 covers 8 bases. The CDR3 consists of 16 residues. V lost 7 bases and J lost 5; bases outside the gene matches: 14.

Concerning this clonotype itself: A much larger clone is a single base away; this may be a read error. The rearrangement uses TRBV27 and TRBJ2-1; TRBD2 matches 14 bases. The CDR3 runs 15 residues. CDR1 and CDR2 from the germline V gene are MNHEY and SMNVEV (reference sequence). Written as DNA, the CDR3 is TGTGCCAGCAGTTTGGGACTAGCGGGGGCCAATAAGCAGTTCTTC. Amino acids: CASSLGLAGANKQFF.

In regard to this clonotype: One end of the junction varies from germline; a read error may be responsible. This chain joins TRBV29-1 and TRBJ2-3; D might be TRBD2 (5 bases). Germline assignment: CDR1 SQVTM and CDR2 ANQGSEA. This CDR3 spans 17 amino acids. CDR3 in amino acids: CGVEDRGRPTSTDTQYF. CDR3 DNA sequence: TGCGGCGTTGAGGATCGAGGGCGACCTACTAGCACAGATACGCAGTATTTT.